Detailed here is one T cell receptor (beta chain). This sample was included in a study of blood T cell repertoires in COVID-19. Turning to the study itself: Both acute and convalescent COVID-19 samples were obtained from the United States, Italy and Spain. The analysed material was cDNA or gDNA that came from T cells, B-cell-depleted T cells, or PBMCs.

CDR1 and CDR2 from the germline V gene are SGHTA and FQGNSA. V was cut by 5 bases and J by 1 base, with 7 bases left in between. The CDR3 runs to 13 residues. As processed by the authors: The assay estimated nucleated cells by amplifying reference gene primers. Using immunoSEQ multiplex PCR, the repertoire was profiled, and TCRdb retains in-frame clones only, with some absent. V, J and clone size reflect that table, while D and trimming were determined from the DNA. This sample has fewer than 250,000 clones, with roughly four fifths found just once. Source material: peripheral blood. V usage is TRBV7-2 and J usage is TRBJ2-3; D is uncertain. This TCR was recovered from a middle-aged woman with acute or convalescent COVID-19. CDR3 residues: CASSRGGTDTQYF. The CDR3 region has the DNA TGTGCCAGCAGCCGTGGAGGCACAGATACGCAGTATTTT.